A selection of T cell receptor beta chains follows, all from one sample in a study of cytotoxic CD8 clonotypes in ibrutinib-treated CLL. The data were produced by immunoSEQ multiplex PCR, yet TCRdb's version contains in-frame clones alone and is incomplete. The data hold some 98,000 clones, with 70% to 80% observed a single time. The sample in question was PBMCs, obtained after 12 months of ibrutinib treatment. The receptors were gathered from a human donor with chronic lymphocytic leukemia. The CDR3 runs from the conserved cysteine through the conserved F or W. The D gene is left open where the match is weak. Expanded clones get a size class; other rows say once, few or many, or leave the size out.

J,D,V,size,DNA,CDR3
TRBJ2-7,TRBD1,TRBV5-6,-,TGTGCCAGCAGCATTCCGGGACAGGGCTTCTACGAGCAGTACTTC,CASSIPGQGFYEQYF
TRBJ2-7,-,TRBV2,once,TGTGCCAGCAGTGGGGTCGGGGTTTACTTC,CASSGVGVYF
TRBJ2-7,TRBD2,TRBV6-1,-,TGTGCCAGCAGTGAAGTGCCTAGCGGGGGTTACGAGCAGTACTTC,CASSEVPSGGYEQYF
TRBJ1-5,-,TRBV29-1,once,TGCAGCGTTGACGGGGGGCGTGACGGGCCCCAGCATTTT,CSVDGGRDGPQHF
TRBJ1-2,-,TRBV20-1,-,TGCAGTGCTAGGGTATACTATGGCTACACCTTC,CSARVYYGYTF
TRBJ2-2,-,TRBV5-1,few,TGCGCCAGCAGCTTGGATGGCCGGAACACCGGGGAGCTGTTTTTT,CASSLDGRNTGELFF
TRBJ2-1,-,TRBV5-5,-,TGTGCCAGCAGCTTACAGGGATACAATGAGCAGTTCTTC,CASSLQGYNEQFF
TRBJ1-1,-,TRBV30,few,TGTGCCTGGAGCCAAGGGGCTGAAGCTTTCTTT,CAWSQGAEAFF
TRBJ2-2,-,TRBV11-3,once,TGTGCCAGCAGCGTCGCAGCAAACACCGGGGAGCTGTTTTTT,CASSVAANTGELFF
TRBJ2-7,-,TRBV5-1,-,TGCGCCAGCAGCGGAAGAGGCAGGGGGGCTCGGGAGCAGTACTTC,CASSGRGRGAREQYF
TRBJ2-3,TRBD2,TRBV7-2,-,TGTGCCAGCACCTTCCGGGACTACAAAGGTGATACGCAGTATTTT,CASTFRDYKGDTQYF
TRBJ2-7,TRBD2,TRBV9,-,TGTGCCAGCAGCGTAGCTCAGGGTGGGGCAGCGGGGGGCCCGTTCTACGAGCAGTACTTC,CASSVAQGGAAGGPFYEQYF
TRBJ2-5,-,TRBV29-1,few,TGCAGCGTTGAAAAGCTCCAAGAGACCCAGTACTTC,CSVEKLQETQYF
TRBJ2-5,-,TRBV6-6,-,TGTGCCAGCAGAACGGGGGGCCCGCTGGAGACCCAGTACTTC,CASRTGGPLETQYF
TRBJ2-7,TRBD2,TRBV5-5,-,TGTGCCAGCAGCTATGAACTAGCGGGGGGCTACGAGCAGTACTTC,CASSYELAGGYEQYF
TRBJ1-2,-,TRBV29-1,-,TGCAGCGTTGAAGATAAGGGGCTCCAGCGTGGCTACACCTTC,CSVEDKGLQRGYTF
TRBJ2-2,-,TRBV19,-,TGTGCCAGTAGTCCACACGGAAGCACCGGGGAGCTGTTTTTT,CASSPHGSTGELFF
TRBJ2-7,-,TRBV27,few,TGTGCCAGCGGGAGGGGGACGACCAAGTACGAGCAGTACTTC,CASGRGTTKYEQYF
TRBJ2-1,-,TRBV11-1,-,TGTGCCAGCAGCTTATTGGTCGGCTCCTACAATGAGCAGTTCTTC,CASSLLVGSYNEQFF
TRBJ2-3,TRBD1,TRBV5-1,-,TGCGCCAGCAGCCCCCGACAGGGGGGCACAGATACGCAGTATTTT,CASSPRQGGTDTQYF
TRBJ2-3,-,TRBV23-1,-,TGCGCCAGCAGTCCCCCTTCAGTGGATACGCAGTATTTT,CASSPPSVDTQYF
TRBJ2-7,-,TRBV5-1,-,TGCGCCAGCAGCTCCTACACCTACGAGCAGTACTTC,CASSSYTYEQYF
TRBJ2-2,TRBD1,TRBV10-3,-,TGTGCCATCAGGCGAGAACAGGGGGTCGGGGAGCTGTTTTTT,CAIRREQGVGELFF
TRBJ2-7,-,TRBV4-2,-,TGTGCCAGCAGCCAAGATTTAGAGCGGGTTTTGAGCTCCTACGAGCAGTACTTC,CASSQDLERVLSSYEQYF
TRBJ2-7,TRBD2,TRBV10-3,-,TGTGCCATCAGTGAGGCGCGGGGGGTTTCGTACGAGCAGTACTTC,CAISEARGVSYEQYF
TRBJ1-2,TRBD1,TRBV6-1,-,TGTGCCAGCACCCCGGGTGGGGGGACAGACTATGGCTACACCTTC,CASTPGGGTDYGYTF
TRBJ2-3,TRBD1,TRBV27,-,TGTGCCAGCAGTGTGGACAGGGCAGATACGCAGTATTTT,CASSVDRADTQYF
TRBJ1-4,-,TRBV6-6,-,TGTGCCAGCAGAACAGGGTCGAATGAAAAACTGTTTTTT,CASRTGSNEKLFF